This TCR beta chain emerged from a study of blood T cell repertoires in COVID-19. Turning to the study itself: T cells, B-cell-depleted T cells, or PBMCs provided the cDNA or gDNA that served as material.

Trimming shortened V by 6 bases and J by 3 bases, and 14 bases separated the two germline ends. Germline V gene data show CDR1 as LNHDA and CDR2 as SQIVND (reference sequence). The CDR3 covers 14 residues. Profiled with immunoSEQ multiplex PCR; TCRdb holds only in-frame clones, not every one. This sample has 150,000 to 180,000 clones, with more than 80% found just once. The receptor was derived from a woman aged 35 to 49 with acute or convalescent COVID-19. The chain combines TRBV19 with TRBJ1-2; D ambiguous. The sample comprised peripheral blood. Here the CDR3 DNA reads TGTGCCAGTAGGACGATGGGCGTGGACTATGGCTACACCTTC. It is translated as CASRTMGVDYGYTF.